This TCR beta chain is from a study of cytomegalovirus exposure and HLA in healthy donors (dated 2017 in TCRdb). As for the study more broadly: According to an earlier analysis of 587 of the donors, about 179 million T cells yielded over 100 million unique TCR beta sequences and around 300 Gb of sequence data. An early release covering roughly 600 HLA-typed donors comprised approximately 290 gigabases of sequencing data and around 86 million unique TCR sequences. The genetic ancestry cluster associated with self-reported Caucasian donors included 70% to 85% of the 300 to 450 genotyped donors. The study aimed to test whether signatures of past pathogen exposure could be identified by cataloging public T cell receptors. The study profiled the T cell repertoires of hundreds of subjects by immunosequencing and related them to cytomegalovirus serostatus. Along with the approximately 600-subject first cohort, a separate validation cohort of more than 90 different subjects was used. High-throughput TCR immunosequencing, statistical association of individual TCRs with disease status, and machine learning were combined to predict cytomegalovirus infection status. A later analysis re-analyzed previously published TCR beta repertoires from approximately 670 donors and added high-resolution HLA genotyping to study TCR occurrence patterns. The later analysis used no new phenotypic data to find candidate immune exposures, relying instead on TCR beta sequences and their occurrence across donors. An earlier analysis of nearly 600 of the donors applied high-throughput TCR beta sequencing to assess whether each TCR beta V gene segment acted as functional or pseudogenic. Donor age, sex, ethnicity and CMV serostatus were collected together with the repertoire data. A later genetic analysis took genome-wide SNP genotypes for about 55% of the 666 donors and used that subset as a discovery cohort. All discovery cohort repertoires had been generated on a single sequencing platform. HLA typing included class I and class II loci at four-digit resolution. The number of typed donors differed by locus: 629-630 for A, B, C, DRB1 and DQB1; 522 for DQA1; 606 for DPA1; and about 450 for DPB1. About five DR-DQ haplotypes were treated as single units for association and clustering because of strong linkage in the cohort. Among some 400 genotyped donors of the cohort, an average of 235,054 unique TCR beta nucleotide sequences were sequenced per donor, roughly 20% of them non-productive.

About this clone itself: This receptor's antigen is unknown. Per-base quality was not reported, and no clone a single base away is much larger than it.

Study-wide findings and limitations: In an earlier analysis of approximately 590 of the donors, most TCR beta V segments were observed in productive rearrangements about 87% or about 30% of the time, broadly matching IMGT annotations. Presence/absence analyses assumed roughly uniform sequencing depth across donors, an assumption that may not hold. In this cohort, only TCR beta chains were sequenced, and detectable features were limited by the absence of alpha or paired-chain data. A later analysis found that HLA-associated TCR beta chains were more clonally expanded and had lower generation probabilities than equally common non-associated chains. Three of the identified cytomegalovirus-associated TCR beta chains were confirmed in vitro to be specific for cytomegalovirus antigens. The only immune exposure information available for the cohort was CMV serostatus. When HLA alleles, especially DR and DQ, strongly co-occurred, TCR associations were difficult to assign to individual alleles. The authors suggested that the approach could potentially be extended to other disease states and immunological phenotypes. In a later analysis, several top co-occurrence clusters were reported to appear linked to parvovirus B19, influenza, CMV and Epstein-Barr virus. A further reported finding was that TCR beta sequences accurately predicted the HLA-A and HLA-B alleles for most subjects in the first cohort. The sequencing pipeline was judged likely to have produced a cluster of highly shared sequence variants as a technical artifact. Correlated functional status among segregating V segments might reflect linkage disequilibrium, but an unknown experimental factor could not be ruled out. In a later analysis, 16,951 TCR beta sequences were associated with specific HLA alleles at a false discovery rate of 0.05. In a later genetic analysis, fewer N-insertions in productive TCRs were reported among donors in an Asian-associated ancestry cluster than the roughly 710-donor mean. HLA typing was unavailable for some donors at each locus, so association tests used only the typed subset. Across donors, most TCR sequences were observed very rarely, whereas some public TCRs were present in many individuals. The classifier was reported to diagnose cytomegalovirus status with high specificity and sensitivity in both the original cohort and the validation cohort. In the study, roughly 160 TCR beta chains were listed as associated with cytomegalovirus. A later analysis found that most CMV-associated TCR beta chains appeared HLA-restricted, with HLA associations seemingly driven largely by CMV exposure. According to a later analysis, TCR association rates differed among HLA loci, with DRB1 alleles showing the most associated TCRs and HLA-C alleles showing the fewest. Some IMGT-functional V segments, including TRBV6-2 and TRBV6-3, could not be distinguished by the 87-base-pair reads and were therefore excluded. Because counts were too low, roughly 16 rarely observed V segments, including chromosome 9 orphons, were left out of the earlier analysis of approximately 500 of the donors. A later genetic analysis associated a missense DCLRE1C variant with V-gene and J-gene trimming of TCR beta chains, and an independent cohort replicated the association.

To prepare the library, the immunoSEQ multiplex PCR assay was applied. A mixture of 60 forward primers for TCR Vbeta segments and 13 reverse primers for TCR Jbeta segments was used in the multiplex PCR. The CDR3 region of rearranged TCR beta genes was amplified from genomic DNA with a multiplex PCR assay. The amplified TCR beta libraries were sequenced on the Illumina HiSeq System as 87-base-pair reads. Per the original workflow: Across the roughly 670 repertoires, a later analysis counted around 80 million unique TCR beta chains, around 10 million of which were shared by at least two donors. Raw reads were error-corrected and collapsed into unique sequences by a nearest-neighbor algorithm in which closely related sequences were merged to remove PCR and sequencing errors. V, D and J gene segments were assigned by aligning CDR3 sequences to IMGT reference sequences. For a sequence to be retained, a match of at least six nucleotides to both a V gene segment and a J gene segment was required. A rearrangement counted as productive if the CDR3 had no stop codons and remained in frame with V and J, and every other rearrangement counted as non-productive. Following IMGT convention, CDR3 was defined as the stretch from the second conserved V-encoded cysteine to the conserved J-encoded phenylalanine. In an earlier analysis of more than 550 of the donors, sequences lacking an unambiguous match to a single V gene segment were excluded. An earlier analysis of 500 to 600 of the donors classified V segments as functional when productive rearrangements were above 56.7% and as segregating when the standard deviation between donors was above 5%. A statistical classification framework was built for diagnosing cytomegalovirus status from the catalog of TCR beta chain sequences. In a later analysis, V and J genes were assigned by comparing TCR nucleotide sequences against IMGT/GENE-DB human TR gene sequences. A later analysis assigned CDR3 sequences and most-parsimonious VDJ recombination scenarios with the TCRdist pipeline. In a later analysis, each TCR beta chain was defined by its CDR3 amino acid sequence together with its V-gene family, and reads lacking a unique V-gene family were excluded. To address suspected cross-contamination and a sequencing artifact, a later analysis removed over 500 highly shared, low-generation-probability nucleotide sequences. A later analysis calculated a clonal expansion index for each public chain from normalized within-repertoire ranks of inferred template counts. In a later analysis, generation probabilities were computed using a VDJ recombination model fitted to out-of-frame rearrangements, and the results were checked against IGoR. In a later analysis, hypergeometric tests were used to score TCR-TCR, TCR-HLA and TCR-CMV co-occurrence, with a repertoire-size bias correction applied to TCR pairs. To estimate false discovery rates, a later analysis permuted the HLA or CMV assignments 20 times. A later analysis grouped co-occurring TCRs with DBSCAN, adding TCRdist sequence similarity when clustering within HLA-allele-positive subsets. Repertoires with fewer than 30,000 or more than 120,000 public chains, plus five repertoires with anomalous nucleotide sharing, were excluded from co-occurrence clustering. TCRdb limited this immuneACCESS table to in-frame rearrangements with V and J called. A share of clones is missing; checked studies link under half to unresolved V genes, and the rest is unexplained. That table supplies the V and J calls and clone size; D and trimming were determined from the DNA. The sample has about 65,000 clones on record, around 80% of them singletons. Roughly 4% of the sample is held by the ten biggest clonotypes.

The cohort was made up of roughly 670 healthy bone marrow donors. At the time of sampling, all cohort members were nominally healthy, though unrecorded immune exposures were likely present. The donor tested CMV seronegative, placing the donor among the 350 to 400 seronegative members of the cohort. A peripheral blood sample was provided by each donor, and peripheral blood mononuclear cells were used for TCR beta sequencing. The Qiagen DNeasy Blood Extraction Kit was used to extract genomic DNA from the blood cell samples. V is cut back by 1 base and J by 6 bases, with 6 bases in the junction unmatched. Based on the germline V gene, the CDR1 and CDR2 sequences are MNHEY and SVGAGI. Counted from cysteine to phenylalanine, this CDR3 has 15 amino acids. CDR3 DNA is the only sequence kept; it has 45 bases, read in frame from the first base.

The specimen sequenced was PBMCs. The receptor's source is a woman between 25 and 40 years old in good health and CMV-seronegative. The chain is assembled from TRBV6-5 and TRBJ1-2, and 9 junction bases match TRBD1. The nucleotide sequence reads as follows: TGTGCCAGCAGTTACTTCGACAGGGGGGAACATGGCTACACCTTC. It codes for CASSYFDRGEHGYTF.